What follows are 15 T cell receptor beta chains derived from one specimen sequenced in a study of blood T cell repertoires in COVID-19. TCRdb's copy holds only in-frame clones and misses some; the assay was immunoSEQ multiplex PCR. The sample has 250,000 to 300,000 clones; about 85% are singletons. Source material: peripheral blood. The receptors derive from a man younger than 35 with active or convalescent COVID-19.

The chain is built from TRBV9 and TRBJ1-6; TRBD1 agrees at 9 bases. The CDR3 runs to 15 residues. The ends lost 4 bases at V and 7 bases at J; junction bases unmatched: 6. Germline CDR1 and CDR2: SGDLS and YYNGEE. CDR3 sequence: CASSQSGQGNSPLHF. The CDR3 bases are TGTGCCAGCAGCCAATCGGGACAGGGAAATTCACCCCTCCACTTT.

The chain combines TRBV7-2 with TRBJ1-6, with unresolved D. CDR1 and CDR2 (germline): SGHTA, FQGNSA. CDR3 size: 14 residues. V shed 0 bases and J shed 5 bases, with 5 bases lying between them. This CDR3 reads CASSLAGNNSPLHF. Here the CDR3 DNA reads TGTGCCAGCAGCTTAGCCGGTAATAATTCACCCCTCCACTTT.

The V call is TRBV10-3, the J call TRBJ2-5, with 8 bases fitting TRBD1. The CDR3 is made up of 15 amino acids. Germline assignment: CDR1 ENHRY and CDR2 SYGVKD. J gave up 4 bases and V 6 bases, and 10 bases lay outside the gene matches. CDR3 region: CAISGGQGTSETQYF. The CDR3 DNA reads TGTGCCATCAGCGGCGGACAGGGTACGTCAGAGACCCAGTACTTC.

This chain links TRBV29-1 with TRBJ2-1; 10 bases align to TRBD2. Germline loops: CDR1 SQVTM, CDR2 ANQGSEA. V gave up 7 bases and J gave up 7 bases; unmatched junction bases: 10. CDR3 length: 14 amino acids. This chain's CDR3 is CSGAASGSKNEQFF. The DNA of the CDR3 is TGCAGCGGCGCAGCTAGCGGGAGCAAGAATGAGCAGTTCTTC.

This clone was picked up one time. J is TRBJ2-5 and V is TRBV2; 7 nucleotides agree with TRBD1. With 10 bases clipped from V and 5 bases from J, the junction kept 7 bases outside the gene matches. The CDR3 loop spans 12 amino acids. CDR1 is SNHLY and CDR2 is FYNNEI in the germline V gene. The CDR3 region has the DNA TGTGCCACACACACAGGGGTTGAGACCCAGTACTTC. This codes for CATHTGVETQYF. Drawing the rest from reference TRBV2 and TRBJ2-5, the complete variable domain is EPEVTQTPSHQVTQMGQEVILRCVPISNHLYFYWYRQILGQKVEFLVSFYNNEISEKSEIFDDQFSVERPDGSNFTLKIRSTKLEDSAMYFCATHTGVETQYFGPGTRLLVL.

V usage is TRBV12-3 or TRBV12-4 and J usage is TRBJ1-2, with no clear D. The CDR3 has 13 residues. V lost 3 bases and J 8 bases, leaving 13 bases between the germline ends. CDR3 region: CASSFAGFWGYTF. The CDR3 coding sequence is TGTGCCAGCAGTTTCGCCGGGTTTTGGGGCTACACCTTC.

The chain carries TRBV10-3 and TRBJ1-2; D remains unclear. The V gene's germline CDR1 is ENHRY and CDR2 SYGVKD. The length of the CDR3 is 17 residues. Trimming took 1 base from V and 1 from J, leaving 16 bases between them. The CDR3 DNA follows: TGTGCCATCAGTGAGTTTCCTAAGGATGAGGGTAACTATGGCTACACCTTC. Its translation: CAISEFPKDEGNYGYTF.

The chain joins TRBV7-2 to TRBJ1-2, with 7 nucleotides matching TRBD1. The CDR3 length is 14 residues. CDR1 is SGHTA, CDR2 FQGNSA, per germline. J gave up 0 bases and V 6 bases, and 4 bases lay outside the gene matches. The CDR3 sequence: CASSLDRANYGYTF. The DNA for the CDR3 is TGTGCCAGCAGTCTTGACAGGGCTAACTATGGCTACACCTTC.

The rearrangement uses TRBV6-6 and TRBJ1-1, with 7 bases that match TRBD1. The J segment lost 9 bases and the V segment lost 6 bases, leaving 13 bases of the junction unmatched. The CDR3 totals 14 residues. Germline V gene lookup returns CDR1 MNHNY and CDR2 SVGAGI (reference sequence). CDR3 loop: CASSSTTPTGQAFF. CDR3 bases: TGTGCCAGCAGCTCCACTACCCCGACAGGGCAAGCTTTCTTT.

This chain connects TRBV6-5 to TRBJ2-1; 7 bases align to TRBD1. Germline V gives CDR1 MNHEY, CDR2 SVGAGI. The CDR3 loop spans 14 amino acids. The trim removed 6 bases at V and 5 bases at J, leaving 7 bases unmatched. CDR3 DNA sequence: TGTGCCAGCAGCCACGGGACAGATAACAATGAGCAGTTCTTC. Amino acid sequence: CASSHGTDNNEQFF.

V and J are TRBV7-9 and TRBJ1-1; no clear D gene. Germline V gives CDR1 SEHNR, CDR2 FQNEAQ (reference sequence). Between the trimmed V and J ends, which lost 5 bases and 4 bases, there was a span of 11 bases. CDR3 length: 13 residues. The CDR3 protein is CASSIRPGTEAFF. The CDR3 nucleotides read TGTGCCAGCAGCATACGACCGGGCACTGAAGCTTTCTTT.

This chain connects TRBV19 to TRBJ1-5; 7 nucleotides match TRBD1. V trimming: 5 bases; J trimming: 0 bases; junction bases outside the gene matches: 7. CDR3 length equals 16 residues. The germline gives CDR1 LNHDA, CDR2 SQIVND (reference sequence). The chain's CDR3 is CASSGTDLYSNQPQHF. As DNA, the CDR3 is TGTGCCAGTAGTGGGACAGACCTTTATAGCAATCAGCCCCAGCATTTT.

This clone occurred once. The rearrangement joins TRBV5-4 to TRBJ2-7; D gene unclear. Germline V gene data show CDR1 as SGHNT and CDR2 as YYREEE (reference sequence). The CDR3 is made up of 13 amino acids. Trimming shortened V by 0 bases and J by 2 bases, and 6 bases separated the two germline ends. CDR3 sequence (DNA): TGTGCCAGCAGCTTGGATGACACCTACGAGCAGTACTTC. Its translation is CASSLDDTYEQYF. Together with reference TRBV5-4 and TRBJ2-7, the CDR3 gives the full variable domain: ETGVTQSPTHLIKTRGQQVTLRCSSQSGHNTVSWYQQALGQGPQFIFQYYREEENGRGNFPPRFSGLQFPNYSSELNVNALELDDSALYLCASSLDDTYEQYFGPGTRLTVT.

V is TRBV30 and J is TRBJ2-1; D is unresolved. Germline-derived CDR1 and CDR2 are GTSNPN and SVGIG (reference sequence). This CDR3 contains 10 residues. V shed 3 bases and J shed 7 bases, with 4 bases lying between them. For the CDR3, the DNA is TGTGCCTGGAGGCGGAATGAGCAGTTCTTC. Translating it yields CAWRRNEQFF.

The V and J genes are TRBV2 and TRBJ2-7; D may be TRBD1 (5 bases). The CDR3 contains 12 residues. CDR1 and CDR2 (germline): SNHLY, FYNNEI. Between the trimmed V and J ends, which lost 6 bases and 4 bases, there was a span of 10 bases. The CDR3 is CASRQGGYEQYF. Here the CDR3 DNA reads TGTGCCAGCAGGCAGGGTGGATACGAGCAGTACTTC.